This T cell receptor (beta chain) is drawn from a study of cytomegalovirus exposure and HLA in healthy donors. About the study: Among the 400 or so donors who were genotyped, 81% fell in the genetic ancestry cluster that is associated with self-reported Caucasian donors.

As regards this clone: As yet, its antigen is unknown.

V shed 6 bases and J shed 5 bases, with 16 bases lying between them. Germline CDR1 is LNHDA and CDR2 is SQIVND (reference sequence). The CDR3 runs 15 residues. The study ran its PCR with 60 Vbeta and 13 Jbeta primers. Produced via immunoSEQ multiplex PCR; TCRdb's table is partial and in-frame only. The sample has under 200,000 clones, approximately 80% seen once. Study conclusions and caveats: TRBV6-2, TRBV6-3 and some other V segments were unresolvable in 87-base-pair reads.

The rearrangement links TRBV19 to TRBJ2-2; D is unresolved. Sequenced sample: PBMCs. The clonotype was recovered from a woman aged 45 to 65 in good health and CMV-seronegative. For the CDR3, the DNA is TGTGCCAGTAGCCCAAGAGTGATCGGGACCGGGGAGCTGTTTTTT. Translating gives CASSPRVIGTGELFF.